This T cell receptor (beta chain) comes out of a study of T cell repertoires in aging, cancer and after chemotherapy. As for the study in general: Paired samples before and after chemotherapy came from chronic lymphocytic leukemia patients on fludarabine- or bendamustine-based regimens. General observations from the study: In healthy donors, age-related TCR diversity loss mainly reflected lost richness. No conclusions about immunological memory after chemotherapy can be drawn from the repertoire data.

TRB rearrangements spanning V, D and J were amplified using mixed TRB-A/B primers. TCRdb itself ran the multiplex PCR reads through MiXCR, one entry per CDR3 protein. This sample has more than 550 distinct CDR3 sequences, with roughly 21% found just once. As for this clonotype: Antigen: not known.

The V gene lost 4 bases and the J gene lost 1 base, with 13 bases spanning the gap. There are 14 residues in the CDR3. Looked up from germline, CDR1 is DFQATT and CDR2 is SNEGSKA (reference sequence). Amplification of TCR beta used genomic DNA extracted from peripheral blood. The genes are TRBV20-1 and TRBJ1-2; D uncertain. Material for sequencing was blood. This clonotype originated in a human donor with a blood cancer. The CDR3 sequence: CSATGSPGNYGYTF. CDR3 coding DNA: TGCAGTGCTACGGGCTCCCCAGGTAACTATGGCTACACCTTC.